This note documents a single T cell receptor beta chain sequence. Its specificity is unknown. This CDR3 has 14 amino acids. Germline CDR1 SGHRS, CDR2 YFSETQ. V was trimmed by 4 bases and J by 7 bases, leaving 17 bases between them. The repertoire was sequenced with immunoSEQ multiplex PCR; TCRdb's copy has only in-frame clones and lacks some. The sample records over 45,000 clones, around 83% being singletons. The data are from a study of OX40 agonist ivuxolimab in advanced cancers. Overall study context: From roughly 23 to 90 years was the age range, with a mean of approximately 63 years, and about 83% were male.

Study-wide points: By week 6 at 0.1 to 3.0 mg/kg, blood CD4+ and CD8+ T cells had expanded clonally. With doses of 0.1-3.0 mg/kg, partial responders showed among the lowest clonal expansion.

This chain uses TRBV5-1 with TRBJ1-2; D uncertain. This sequence was found in an adult with an advanced solid tumor such as melanoma, head and neck, liver or kidney cancer. Here the sequenced sample was CD4+ or CD8+ T cells sorted from blood, taken in a trial of the OX40 agonist ivuxolimab. For the CDR3, the DNA is TGCGCCAGCAGCAAGAGCCGGGAGCCCGCTGGCTACACCTTC. Translation gives CASSKSREPAGYTF.